The rows below give T cell receptor beta chains drawn from one sample of a study of T cells in Graves' hyperthyroidism and ophthalmopathy. TCRdb ran MiXCR on the multiplex PCR reads and lists one entry per CDR3 protein. The table shows roughly 700,000 distinct CDR3 sequences, with roughly a sixth occurring only once. Specimen: blood. The receptors stem from a man aged 50-60 years with Graves' hyperthyroidism. CDR3s include the opening cysteine and the closing phenylalanine or tryptophan. D genes are given only for firm matches. Some rows have no size entry. The others give once, few or many, or a class for an expanded clone.

TRBD2,TRBJ2-7,TRBV20-1,few,TGCAGTGCTAGAGATCCGGAGCGGGAGGGCTCCTACGAGCAGTACTTC,CSARDPEREGSYEQYF
TRBD1,TRBJ1-5,TRBV7-8,many,TGTGCCAGCAGCATGACAGGGGGGCGCAATCAGCCCCAGCATTTT,CASSMTGGRNQPQHF
NA,TRBJ2-2,TRBV20-1,few,TGCAGTGCTAGAGCGAACAGGAGAGAGTCCGGGGAGCTGTTTTTT,CSARANRRESGELFF
NA,TRBJ1-1,TRBV7-2,many,TGTGCCAGCAGCTTCACCCACACTGAAGCTTTCTTT,CASSFTHTEAFF
TRBD2,TRBJ2-1,TRBV7-9,many,TGTGCCAGCAGCTTAAGCGGGAGCGTCAACAATGAGCAGTTCTTC,CASSLSGSVNNEQFF
TRBD2,TRBJ2-4,TRBV7-9,NA,TGCGCCAGCAGCCAAGATGGTAGCGGGAGGGCCGGAAACATTCAGTACTTC,CASSQDGSGRAGNIQYF
NA,TRBJ1-1,TRBV28,many,TGTGCCAGCAGTTTCCGTCAGCCGAACACTGAAGCTTTCTTT,CASSFRQPNTEAFF
NA,TRBJ2-1,TRBV24-1,NA,TGTGCCACCAGTGAGCCGGGACTGCCCTCCTACAATGAGCAGTTCTTC,CATSEPGLPSYNEQFF
NA,TRBJ2-1,TRBV28,NA,TGTGCCAGCAGTCCCTACTCGTTAGGGGATGAGCAGTTCTTC,CASSPYSLGDEQFF
TRBD2,TRBJ2-1,TRBV27,many,TGTGCCAGCAGCTACAACTTGGTGGGGACTAGCGGAGGCAATGAGCAGTTCTTC,CASSYNLVGTSGGNEQFF
NA,TRBJ2-7,TRBV15,NA,TGTGCCACCAGCAGAGGGATCGGGGACGAGCAGTACTTC,CATSRGIGDEQYF
NA,TRBJ1-1,TRBV28,NA,TGTGCCAGCAAAAAACCGGGATTTGAAGCTTTCTTT,CASKKPGFEAFF
TRBD1,TRBJ1-5,TRBV2,few,TGTGCCAGCAGTGGACAGGGACTGGTTCAGCCCCAGCATTTT,CASSGQGLVQPQHF
TRBD2,TRBJ2-4,TRBV28,few,TGTGCCAGCAGTCATCCATGGACTAGCGGGAGGGAATTGAACATTCAGTACTTC,CASSHPWTSGRELNIQYF
NA,TRBJ1-6,TRBV3-1,many,TGTGCCAGCAGCCACAACGCACAGGGCCTACCCCTCCACTTT,CASSHNAQGLPLHF
NA,TRBJ1-1,TRBV30,many,TGTGCCTGGAACTACGGGGGGAAGAACACTGAAGCTTTCTTT,CAWNYGGKNTEAFF
NA,TRBJ2-2,TRBV11-1,many,TGTGCCAGCAGCTCGTTCTCAGGCACCGGGGAGCTGTTTTTT,CASSSFSGTGELFF
NA,TRBJ2-2,TRBV19,NA,TGTGCCAGTAGTACCGGGGGGTGGGGGCCCACCGGGGAGCTGTTTTTT,CASSTGGWGPTGELFF
TRBD2,TRBJ2-1,TRBV10-3,NA,TGTGCCGTCGGGACTAGCGGCTCCTACAATGAGCAGTTCTTC,CAVGTSGSYNEQFF
NA,TRBJ2-2,TRBV10-3,many,TGTGCCATCAGTGAGACAGGGTATAACACCGGGGAGCTGTTTTTT,CAISETGYNTGELFF
TRBD2,TRBJ2-3,TRBV29-1,many,TGCAGCGTACGGACTAGCGGGAGAGTAGATACGCAGTATTTT,CSVRTSGRVDTQYF
TRBD2,TRBJ2-1,TRBV2,NA,TGTGCCAGCAGTGAGGGGTGGTTGACTAGCGGGACTGCTAATCAGTTCTTC,CASSEGWLTSGTANQFF
TRBD1,TRBJ2-3,TRBV9,many,TGTGCCAGCAGCGTAGCTGGGGGGACAGGGGGAGATACGCAGTATTTT,CASSVAGGTGGDTQYF
TRBD1,TRBJ1-4,TRBV10-3,few,TGTGCCACTACGACAGGGGTGGGTGAAAAACTGTTTTTT,CATTTGVGEKLFF
TRBD1,TRBJ2-4,TRBV19,few,TGTGCCAGTACTCCTGCGGTAGGGACAGGGGGCATTCAGTACTTC,CASTPAVGTGGIQYF
NA,TRBJ2-2,TRBV7-3,many,TGTGCCAGCAGCCTAAGACAGGCGAACACCGGGGAGCTGTTTTTT,CASSLRQANTGELFF
NA,TRBJ1-4,TRBV18,NA,TGTGCCAGCTCACCGGAGACAGGTCAACTGTTTTTT,CASSPETGQLFF
NA,TRBJ2-7,TRBV9,many,TGTGCCAGCAGCCTTAACGAGGGCGAGCAGTACTTC,CASSLNEGEQYF
NA,TRBJ2-6,TRBV2,NA,TGTGCCAGCAGTGAACGGCTAGCTGGGGCCAACGTCCTGACTTTC,CASSERLAGANVLTF
NA,TRBJ1-1,TRBV19,NA,TGTGCCAGTACCTCGACCCGAATGGGCACTGAAGCTTTCTTT,CASTSTRMGTEAFF
NA,TRBJ1-5,TRBV10-3,NA,TGTGCCATCAGTGACAGGGTTAGTGATCAGCCCCAGCATTTT,CAISDRVSDQPQHF
TRBD2,TRBJ2-7,TRBV20-1,many,TGCAGTGCTAGCGGGCTAGCGGGAGGGGTATACGAGCAGTACTTC,CSASGLAGGVYEQYF
TRBD2,TRBJ2-1,TRBV20-1,NA,TGCAGTGCTAGAGGAACCGGACTAGCGGGAGAGCTCTCCTACAATGAGCAGTTCTTC,CSARGTGLAGELSYNEQFF
NA,TRBJ2-3,TRBV10-1,NA,TGCGCCAGCAGTGAGGGACAGAGCATTACAGATACGCAGTATTTT,CASSEGQSITDTQYF
TRBD1,TRBJ1-2,TRBV2,many,TGTGCCAGCGGGGACAGAACTTATGGCTACACCTTC,CASGDRTYGYTF
NA,TRBJ2-7,TRBV28,many,TGTGCCAGCAGTTCGCCCTTTGGAGAGCAGTACTTC,CASSSPFGEQYF
NA,TRBJ2-3,TRBV28,many,TGTGCCAGCAGTTCTATCCGGGACTCCACAGATACGCAGTATTTT,CASSSIRDSTDTQYF